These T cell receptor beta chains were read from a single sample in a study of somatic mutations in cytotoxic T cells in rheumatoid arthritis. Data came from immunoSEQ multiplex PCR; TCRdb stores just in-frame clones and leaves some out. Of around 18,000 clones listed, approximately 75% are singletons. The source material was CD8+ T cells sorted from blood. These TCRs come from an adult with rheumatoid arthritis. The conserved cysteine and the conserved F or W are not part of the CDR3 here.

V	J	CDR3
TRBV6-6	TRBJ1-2	ASSGKEGFNYGYT
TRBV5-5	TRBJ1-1	ASSSHWGGNTEAF
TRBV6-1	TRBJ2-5	ASAGTSGTGETQY
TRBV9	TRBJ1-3	ASSKGGTSSGNTIY
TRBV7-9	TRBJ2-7	ASRSVRELPYEQY
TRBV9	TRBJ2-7	ASSVGGLDYEQY
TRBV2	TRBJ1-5	ASSEGDSNQPQH
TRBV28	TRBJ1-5	ASSLRQGIQPQH
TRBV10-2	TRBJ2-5	ASSSTSGGQETQY
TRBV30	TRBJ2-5	AWLWGTGALETQY
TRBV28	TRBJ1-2	ASSFLRDHPRGYT
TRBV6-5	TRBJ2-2	ASSYSWPQNTGELF
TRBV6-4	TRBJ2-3	ASSDSEQGGTDTQY
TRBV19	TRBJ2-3	ASIECRLTDTQY
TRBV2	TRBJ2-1	ASREITGPHNEQF
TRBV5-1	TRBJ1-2	ASSPRQGRDGYT
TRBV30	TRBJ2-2	AWIGGAGELF
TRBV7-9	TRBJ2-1	ASSLRPNNEQF
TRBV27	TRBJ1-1	ASSHAGEIEAF
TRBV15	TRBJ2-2	ATSPKGLAGFGELF
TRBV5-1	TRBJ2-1	ASSLLALSSYNEQF
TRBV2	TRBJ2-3	ASSEALGTDTQY
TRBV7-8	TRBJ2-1	ASSSNNIDTHNEQF
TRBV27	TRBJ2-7	ASSFTALDYEQY
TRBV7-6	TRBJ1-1	ASSQGQSTEAF
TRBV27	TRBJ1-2	ASSLSPGFYGYT
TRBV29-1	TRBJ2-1	SVEGRGLAGGSGNEQF
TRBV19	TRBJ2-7	ASSIGTNPHYEQY
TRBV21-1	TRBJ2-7	ASSKGQPFSGTAKNSYEQY
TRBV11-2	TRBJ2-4	ASSLGRGGNIQY
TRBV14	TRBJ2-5	ASSQDPDQETQY
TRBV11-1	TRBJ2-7	ASSFGQGSSYEQY
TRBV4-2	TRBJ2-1	ASSQGSRASGKNEQF
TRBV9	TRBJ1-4	ASSPLMGGAGEKLF
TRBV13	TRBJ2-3	ASSAPDTQY
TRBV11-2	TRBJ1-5	ASSLGYSNQPQH
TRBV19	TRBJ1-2	ASLRGGVTGGIYGYT
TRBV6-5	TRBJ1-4	ASSYGGGREEKLF
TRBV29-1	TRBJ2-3	SVASGAGDTQY
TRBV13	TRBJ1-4	ASSLVGEGDNEKLF
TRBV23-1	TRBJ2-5	ASSQSRVFQETQY
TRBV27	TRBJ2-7	ASRGDYPYEQY